This TCR beta chain originates from a study of T cells in Graves' hyperthyroidism and ophthalmopathy. A note on this clonotype: No antigen is known for it.

CDR3 length equals 15 residues. Germline V gives CDR1 MDHEN, CDR2 SYDVKM. With 5 bases removed from V and 4 bases from J, the gap between germline ends came to 18 bases. Study observations and caveats: Blood also carried most thyroid clonotypes expanded above 0.001.

Patients showing uncontrolled infection, other autoimmune disease, pregnancy or lactation were ineligible. Diagnoses rested on clinical symptoms, serum thyroxine and TRAb, thyroid ultrasound and orbital computed tomography. PBMCs were obtained from about 9.9 ml fresh peripheral blood. RNA transcripts served as the template for amplifying TCR beta CDR3 regions. HTBI primers drove first-round RT-PCR of the TCR CDR3. MiXCR, applied by TCRdb to the multiplex PCR reads, yields one record per CDR3 protein. The sample has a few hundred thousand distinct CDR3 sequences; roughly 14% are singletons. The genes are TRBV28 and TRBJ2-7; tentatively, D is TRBD1 or TRBD2 (6 bases each). The sequencing sample was made of blood. This receptor was obtained from a man under 40 with Graves' hyperthyroidism that later progressed to Graves' ophthalmopathy. The CDR3 nucleotides are TGTGCCAGCAGTATCCCCCTCAGGGGAGGATACGAGCAGTACTTC. Its protein product is CASSIPLRGGYEQYF.